Shown below are 19 T cell receptor beta chains from a single sample sequenced in a study of OX40 agonist ivuxolimab in advanced cancers. Libraries were constructed by the immunoSEQ multiplex PCR assay. Here the immuneACCESS table is served through TCRdb, limited to in-frame sequences with V and J called. Missing clones are a known gap in these copies; in checked studies unresolved V genes cover under half, and the rest lacks a known reason. Counted in this sample were around 70,000 clones; 85% of them appeared once. The ten biggest clones cover 3.5% to 4.5% of the sample. The sample in question was CD4+ or CD8+ T cells sorted from blood, obtained in a trial of the OX40 agonist ivuxolimab. Receptor source: an adult with an advanced solid tumor such as melanoma, head and neck, liver or kidney cancer.

This clone showed up just a few times. The J gene is TRBJ1-1, the V gene TRBV6-1; a possible D gene is TRBD1 (5 bases). Trimming left V 8 bases short and J 3 bases short, with 13 bases between. CDR1 and CDR2 from the germline V gene are MNHNS and SASEGT. This CDR3 is 13 amino acids long. CDR3 protein: CASDTQGDTEAFF. In DNA, the CDR3 is TGTGCCAGCGACACCCAGGGTGACACTGAAGCTTTCTTT.

V and J are TRBV6-6 and TRBJ2-7; weak D call: TRBD2 (6 bases). The CDR3 spans 12 residues. Germline CDR1 is MNHNY and CDR2 is SVGAGI (reference sequence). The V end lost 6 bases, the J end lost 9 bases, and 15 bases lay between the germline ends. The CDR3 reads CASSPMGEAQYF. As DNA, the CDR3 is TGTGCCAGCAGCCCAATGGGGGAGGCGCAGTACTTC.

This sequence joins TRBV19 and TRBJ1-5; 9 bases agree with TRBD1. There are 15 residues in the CDR3. V shed 7 bases, J shed 4 bases, and the junction held 8 bases outside the gene matches. Per germline, CDR1 LNHDA and CDR2 SQIVND (reference sequence). CDR3 bases: TGTGCCAGTACCTCTCCCGGGACAGGGAATCAGCCCCAGCATTTT. This codes for CASTSPGTGNQPQHF.

The CDR3 coding sequence is TGTGCCAGCAGCTTATCGGACGGATCCCAGCCCCAGCATTTT. This codes for CASSLSDGSQPQHF. This sequence joins TRBV7-6 and TRBJ1-5; D remains ambiguous. Germline CDR1 SGHVS, CDR2 FNYEAQ. This CDR3 comprises 14 residues. V shed 2 bases and J shed 7 bases, with 12 bases lying between them.

The chain joins TRBV28 to TRBJ2-1, with a possible D match to TRBD1 (6 bases). The germline CDR1 and CDR2 sequences are MDHEN and SYDVKM. Trimming took 5 bases from V and 0 from J, leaving 14 bases between them. The CDR3 loop spans 16 amino acids. The CDR3, as DNA: TGTGCCAGCAGTACCTACAGGGCTAGCTCCTACAATGAGCAGTTCTTC. It yields the protein CASSTYRASSYNEQFF.

The chain carries TRBV7-3 and TRBJ1-1, with TRBD1 as a possible D gene (6 bases). The CDR3 extends over 12 amino acids. Germline assignment: CDR1 SGHTA and CDR2 FQGTGA. V was shortened by 4 bases and J by 7 bases, with 10 bases between the two germline ends. The DNA for the CDR3 is TGTGCCAGCAGCTCCAACAGGGTTGAAGCTTTCTTT. This translates into CASSSNRVEAFF.

The chain is built from TRBV18 and TRBJ1-3; TRBD1 matches 8 bases. Losses at the gene ends were 2 bases for V and 0 bases for J; bases not matched to a gene: 3. This CDR3 spans 16 amino acids. From germline, CDR1 is KGHSH and CDR2 LQKENI. The DNA of the CDR3 is TGTGCCAGCTCACCAACTGGGACAGGCTCTGGAAACACCATATATTTT. Its protein is CASSPTGTGSGNTIYF.

The J gene is TRBJ2-4, the V gene TRBV6-6; D gene uncertain. Germline CDR1 MNHNY, CDR2 SVGAGI (reference sequence). V shed 2 bases and J shed 0 bases, with 11 bases lying between them. The CDR3 totals 16 residues. CDR3 region: CASSYRELIAKNIQYF. Written as DNA, the CDR3 is TGTGCCAGCAGTTACCGTGAGTTGATAGCCAAAAACATTCAGTACTTC.

The rearrangement uses TRBV5-6 and TRBJ1-1; no clear D. The CDR3 sequence is 14 residues long. Between the trimmed V and J ends, which lost 0 bases and 1 base, there was a span of 7 bases. The V gene's germline CDR1 is SGHDT and CDR2 YYEEEE. The CDR3 region has the DNA TGTGCCAGCAGCTTGGCACCACCGAACACTGAAGCTTTCTTT. This translates into CASSLAPPNTEAFF.

The CDR3 DNA reads TGTGCCAGCAGCTTAACCAGCAATCAGCCCCAGCATTTT. As protein: CASSLTSNQPQHF. V usage is TRBV7-3 and J usage is TRBJ1-5; D call uncertain. There are 13 residues in the CDR3. V gave up 0 bases and J gave up 1 base, with 1 base separating them. CDR1 and CDR2 (germline): SGHTA, FQGTGA.

The chain links TRBV2 to TRBJ2-4; 15 nucleotides align to TRBD2. This CDR3 comprises 16 residues. J gave up 9 bases and V 6 bases, and 9 bases lay outside the gene matches. Germline V gene data show CDR1 as SNHLY and CDR2 as FYNNEI. The DNA for the CDR3 is TGTGCCAGCAGGACGGGACTAGCGGGAGGCGGGGGCATTCAGTACTTC. Amino acids: CASRTGLAGGGGIQYF. Variable domain in full (rest from reference TRBV2 and TRBJ2-4): EPEVTQTPSHQVTQMGQEVILRCVPISNHLYFYWYRQILGQKVEFLVSFYNNEISEKSEIFDDQFSVERPDGSNFTLKIRSTKLEDSAMYFCASRTGLAGGGGIQYFGAGTRLSVL.

V gene TRBV7-3 combines with J gene TRBJ2-5; D gene ambiguous. V was trimmed by 5 bases and J by 5 bases, leaving 12 bases between them. The germline CDR1 and CDR2 sequences are SGHTA and FQGTGA. The length of the CDR3 is 13 residues. For the CDR3, the DNA is TGTGCCAGCAGCCGCGGCCTTTGGGAGACCCAGTACTTC. It is translated as CASSRGLWETQYF. Based on the CDR3 plus reference TRBV7-3 and TRBJ2-5, the full variable domain is GAGVSQTPSNKVTEKGKYVELRCDPISGHTALYWYRQSLGQGPEFLIYFQGTGAADDSGLPNDRFFAVRPEGSVSTLKIQRTERGDSAVYLCASSRGLWETQYFGPGTRLLVL.

V is TRBV27 and J is TRBJ2-7, with TRBD1 matching 8 bases. V dropped 4 bases and J dropped 4; count of bases not matched to a gene: 6. There are 14 residues in the CDR3. Germline loops: CDR1 MNHEY, CDR2 SMNVEV (reference sequence). CDR3 loop: CASSSQDRAYEQYF. DNA of the CDR3: TGTGCCAGCAGTTCCCAGGACAGGGCTTACGAGCAGTACTTC.

This clone was recorded only once. The DNA of the CDR3 is TGTGCCAGTAGTGCAGAAAGGAGGGCTGGGGCCAACGTCCTGACTTTC. The encoded protein is CASSAERRAGANVLTF. The chain recombines TRBV19 with TRBJ2-6; TRBD2 is a possible D gene (6 bases). The length of the CDR3 is 16 residues. Germline V gene sequence: CDR1 LNHDA, CDR2 SQIVND (reference sequence). V gave up 5 bases and J gave up 2 bases, with 13 bases separating them.

The chain employs TRBV7-2 and TRBJ1-3; 8 nucleotides line up with TRBD1. V lost 4 bases to trimming and J lost 4 bases; unmatched junction nucleotides: 6. There are 15 residues in the CDR3. Per the germline V gene, CDR1 is SGHTA and CDR2 is FQGNSA. The CDR3 bases are TGTGCCAGCAGCTCGCAGGGGGCAGGAGGAAACACCATATATTTT. It encodes CASSSQGAGGNTIYF. The variable domain in full, completed from reference TRBV7-2 and TRBJ1-3, reads GAGVSQSPSNKVTEKGKDVELRCDPISGHTALYWYRQSLGQGLEFLIYFQGNSAPDKSGLPSDRFSAERTGGSVSTLTIQRTQQEDSAVYLCASSSQGAGGNTIYFGEGSWLTVV.

This clone was counted only a few times. The chain joins TRBV30 to TRBJ1-4; no clear D. From germline, CDR1 is GTSNPN and CDR2 SVGIG (reference sequence). Trimming shortened V by 3 bases and J by 8 bases, and 4 bases separated the two germline ends. The CDR3 totals 10 residues. The CDR3 loop reads CAWSGEKLFF. The CDR3 bases are TGTGCCTGGAGCGGAGAAAAACTGTTTTTT.

Only a few counts were recorded for this clone. This chain uses TRBV7-2 with TRBJ2-7; D possibly corresponds to TRBD1 (6 bases). Deletions cut 2 bases from V and 6 bases from J, with 17 bases between. CDR3 size: 15 residues. Germline CDR1 and CDR2: SGHTA and FQGNSA. The DNA of the CDR3 is TGTGCCAGCAGCTTATTGGCCAGGGGATCCGGCGAGCAGTACTTC. Amino acid sequence: CASSLLARGSGEQYF.

The chain has TRBV7-3 and TRBJ2-7; D is ambiguous. CDR3 size: 13 residues. Germline V gene lookup returns CDR1 SGHTA and CDR2 FQGTGA. Trimming took off 5 bases at V and 3 bases at J, with 11 bases between the two ends. Here the CDR3 DNA reads TGTGCCAGCAGCGACGGGCCGAGCTACGAGCAGTACTTC. It is translated as CASSDGPSYEQYF.

This clone was found a few times. This sequence joins TRBV19 and TRBJ1-2; a weak D match, TRBD1 (5 bases). V was clipped by 5 bases and J by 0 bases, with 16 bases between them. The CDR3 spans 16 residues. CDR1 LNHDA and CDR2 SQIVND come from the germline V gene (reference sequence). Here the CDR3 DNA reads TGTGCCAGTAGTGTACCGATTGGGGGAGCTAACTATGGCTACACCTTC. Residues: CASSVPIGGANYGYTF.